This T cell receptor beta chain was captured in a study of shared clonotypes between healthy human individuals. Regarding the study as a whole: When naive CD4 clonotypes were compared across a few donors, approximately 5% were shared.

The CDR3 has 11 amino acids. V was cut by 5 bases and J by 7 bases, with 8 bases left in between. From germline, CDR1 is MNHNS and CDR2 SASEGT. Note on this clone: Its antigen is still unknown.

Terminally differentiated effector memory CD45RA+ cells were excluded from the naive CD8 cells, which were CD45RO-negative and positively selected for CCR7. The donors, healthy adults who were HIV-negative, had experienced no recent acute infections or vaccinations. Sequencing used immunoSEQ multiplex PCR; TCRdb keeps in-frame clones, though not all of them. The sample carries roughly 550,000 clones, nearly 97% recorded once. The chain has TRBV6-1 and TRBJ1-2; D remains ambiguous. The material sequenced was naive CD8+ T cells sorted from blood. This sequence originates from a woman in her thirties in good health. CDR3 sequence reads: CASSYVGGYTF. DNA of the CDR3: TGTGCCAGCAGTTACGTAGGTGGCTACACCTTC.